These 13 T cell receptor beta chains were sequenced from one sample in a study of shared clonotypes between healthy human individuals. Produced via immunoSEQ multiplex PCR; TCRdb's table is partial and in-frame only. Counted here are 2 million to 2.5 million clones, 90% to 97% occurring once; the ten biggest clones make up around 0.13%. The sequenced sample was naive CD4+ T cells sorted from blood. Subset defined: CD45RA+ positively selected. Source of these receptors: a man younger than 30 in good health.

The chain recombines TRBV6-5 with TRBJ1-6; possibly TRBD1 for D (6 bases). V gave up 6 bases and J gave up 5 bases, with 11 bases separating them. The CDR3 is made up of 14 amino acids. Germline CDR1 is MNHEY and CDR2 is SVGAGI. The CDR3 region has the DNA TGTGCCAGCAGCCCTACAGGGAATAATTCACCCCTCCACTTT. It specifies CASSPTGNNSPLHF.

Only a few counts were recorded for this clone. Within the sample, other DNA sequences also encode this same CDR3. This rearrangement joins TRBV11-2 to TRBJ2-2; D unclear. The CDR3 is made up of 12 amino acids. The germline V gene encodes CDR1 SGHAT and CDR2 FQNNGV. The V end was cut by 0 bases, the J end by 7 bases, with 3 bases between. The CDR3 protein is CASSLEVGELFF. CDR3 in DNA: TGTGCCAGCAGCTTAGAAGTCGGGGAGCTGTTTTTT. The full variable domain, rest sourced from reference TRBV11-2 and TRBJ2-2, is EAGVAQSPRYKIIEKRQSVAFWCNPISGHATLYWYQQILGQGPKLLIQFQNNGVVDDSQLPKDRFSAERLKGVDSTLKIQPAKLEDSAVYLCASSLEVGELFFGEGSRLTVL.

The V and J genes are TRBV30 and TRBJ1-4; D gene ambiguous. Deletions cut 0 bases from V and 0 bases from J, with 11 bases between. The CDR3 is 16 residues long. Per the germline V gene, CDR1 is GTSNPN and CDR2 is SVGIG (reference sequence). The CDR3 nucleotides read TGTGCCTGGAGTGTCGGACGGAGAGCAACTAATGAAAAACTGTTTTTT. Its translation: CAWSVGRRATNEKLFF.

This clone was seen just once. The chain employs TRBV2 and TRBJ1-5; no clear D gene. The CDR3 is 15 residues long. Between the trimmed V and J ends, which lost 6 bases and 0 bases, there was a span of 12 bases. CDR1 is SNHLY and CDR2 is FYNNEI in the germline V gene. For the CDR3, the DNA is TGTGCCAGCAGCTCCACTAGTTATAGCAATCAGCCCCAGCATTTT. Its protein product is CASSSTSYSNQPQHF.

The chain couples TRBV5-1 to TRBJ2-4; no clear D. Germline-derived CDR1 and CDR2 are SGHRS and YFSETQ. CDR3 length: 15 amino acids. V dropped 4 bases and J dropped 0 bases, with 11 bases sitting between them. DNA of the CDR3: TGCGCCAGCAGCCTGGGTTCCCTAGCCAAAAACATTCAGTACTTC. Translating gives CASSLGSLAKNIQYF. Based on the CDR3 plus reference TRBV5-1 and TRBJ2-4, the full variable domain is KAGVTQTPRYLIKTRGQQVTLSCSPISGHRSVSWYQQTPGQGLQFLFEYFSETQRNKGNFPGRFSGRQFSNSRSEMNVSTLELGDSALYLCASSLGSLAKNIQYFGAGTRLSVL.

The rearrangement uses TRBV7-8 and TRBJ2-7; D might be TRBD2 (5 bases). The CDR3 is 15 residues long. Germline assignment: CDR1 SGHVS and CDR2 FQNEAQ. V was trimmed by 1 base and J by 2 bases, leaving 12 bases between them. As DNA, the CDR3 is TGTGCCAGCAGCTTAGTTCTAGCAGGAACCTACGAGCAGTACTTC. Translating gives CASSLVLAGTYEQYF.

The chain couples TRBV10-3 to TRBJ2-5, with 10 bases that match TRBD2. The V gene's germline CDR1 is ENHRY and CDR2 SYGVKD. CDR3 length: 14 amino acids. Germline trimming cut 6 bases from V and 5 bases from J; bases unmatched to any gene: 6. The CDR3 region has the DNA TGTGCCATCAGCCGGGGACTAGCGAAGGAGACCCAGTACTTC. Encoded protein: CAISRGLAKETQYF.

The chain's CDR3 is CASRLLGGELFF. CDR3 sequence (DNA): TGTGCCAGCAGACTATTGGGCGGGGAGCTGTTTTTT. The chain joins TRBV7-2 to TRBJ2-2; D remains ambiguous. V lost 6 bases, J lost 7 bases, and 9 bases lay in between. The length of the CDR3 is 12 residues. Germline assignment: CDR1 SGHTA and CDR2 FQGNSA.

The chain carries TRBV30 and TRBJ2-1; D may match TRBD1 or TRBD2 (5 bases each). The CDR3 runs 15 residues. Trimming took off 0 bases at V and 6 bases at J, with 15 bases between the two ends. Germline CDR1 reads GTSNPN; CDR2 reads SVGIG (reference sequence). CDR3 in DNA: TGTGCCTGGAGTGTTAGAACGGGGCGTGGCAATGAGCAGTTCTTC. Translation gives CAWSVRTGRGNEQFF.

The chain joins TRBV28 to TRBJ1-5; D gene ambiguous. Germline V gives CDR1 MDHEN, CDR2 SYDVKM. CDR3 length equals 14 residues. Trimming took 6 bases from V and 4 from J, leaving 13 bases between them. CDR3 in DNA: TGTGCCAGCAGCTTAGGGTCGGGGAATCAGCCCCAGCATTTT. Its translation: CASSLGSGNQPQHF.

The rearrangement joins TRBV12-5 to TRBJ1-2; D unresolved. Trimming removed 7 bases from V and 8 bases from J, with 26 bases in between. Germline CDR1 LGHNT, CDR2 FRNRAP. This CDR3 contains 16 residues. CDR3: CASAHGFTPYGGGYTF. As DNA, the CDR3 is TGTGCTAGTGCCCATGGGTTTACCCCCTACGGAGGCGGCTACACCTTC.

The CDR3 reads CASSIRGTSGDSSYNEQFF. As DNA, the CDR3 is TGTGCCAGCAGCATTCGAGGGACTAGCGGGGATAGCTCCTACAATGAGCAGTTCTTC. The chain combines TRBV7-2 with TRBJ2-1; 13 nucleotides line up with TRBD2. Trimming took 5 bases from V and 0 from J; bases not matched to a gene: 10. CDR3 length: 19 amino acids. From germline, CDR1 is SGHTA and CDR2 FQGNSA.

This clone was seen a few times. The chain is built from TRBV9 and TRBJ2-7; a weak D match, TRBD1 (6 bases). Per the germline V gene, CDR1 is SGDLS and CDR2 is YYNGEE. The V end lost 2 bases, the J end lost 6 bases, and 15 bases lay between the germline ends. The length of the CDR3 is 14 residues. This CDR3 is CASSVGGRGSEQYF. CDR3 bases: TGTGCCAGCAGCGTGGGCGGCAGGGGAAGCGAGCAGTACTTC.